A selection of T cell receptor beta chains follows, all from one sample in a study of identical twins. TCRdb re-derived calls from the 5' RACE reads in MiXCR, one entry per CDR3 protein. The profile shows about 1.7 million distinct CDR3 sequences, about 32% of them singletons. Source material: cord blood. The receptors derive from a newborn girl in good health. The CDR3 runs from the conserved cysteine through the conserved F or W. The D gene is left open where the match is weak. Size values are once, few and many counts, or a class for expanded clones, and some rows have none.

j_call d_call v_call clone_size cdr3_aa cdr3_nt
TRBJ2-7 TRBD1 TRBV9 - CASSGGTGVYEQYF TGTGCCAGCAGCGGCGGGACAGGGGTGTACGAGCAGTACTTC
TRBJ2-3 TRBD2 TRBV7-2 - CASSSVTSGMASTDTQYF TGTGCTAGCAGCTCAGTTACTAGCGGGATGGCTAGCACAGATACGCAGTATTTT
TRBJ1-5 TRBD1 TRBV20-1 - CSAVETGVKPQHF TGCAGCGCGGTCGAAACAGGGGTGAAGCCCCAGCATTTT
TRBJ2-3 - TRBV4-2 - CASSHSTGSGFIDTQYF TGTGCCAGCAGCCATTCGACAGGGAGCGGGTTCATAGATACGCAGTATTTT
TRBJ2-1 - TRBV7-9 - CASSPPGSDEQFF TGTGCCAGCAGCCCCCCGGGGAGCGATGAGCAGTTCTTC
TRBJ2-6 - TRBV12-3/TRBV12-4 - CASSLTRSSGANVLTF TGTGCCAGCAGTTTAACCCGGTCCTCTGGGGCCAACGTCCTGACTTTC
TRBJ2-1 - TRBV7-9 - CASSSFRGRANEQFF TGTGCCAGCAGCTCCTTTCGGGGTAGAGCAAATGAGCAGTTCTTC
TRBJ2-1 - TRBV20-1 - CSAKTGGPHNEQFF TGCAGTGCTAAAACGGGGGGCCCCCACAATGAGCAGTTCTTC
TRBJ2-1 - TRBV4-1 - CASSQAEGKVRFF TGCGCCAGCAGCCAAGCTGAAGGGAAGGTGCGGTTCTTC
TRBJ1-5 - TRBV29-1 - CSVAGSGNQPQHF TGCAGCGTCGCAGGGTCTGGCAATCAGCCCCAGCATTTT
TRBJ2-7 TRBD2 TRBV7-2 - CASSSSGTSGPSSYEQYF TGTGCCAGCAGCTCCTCCGGGACTAGCGGCCCCTCCTCCTACGAGCAGTACTTC
TRBJ2-7 TRBD2 TRBV20-1 - CSASPSGNNEQYF TGCAGTGCTAGCCCTAGCGGAAACAATGAGCAGTACTTC
TRBJ2-2 - TRBV18 - CASSPIREAITGELFF TGTGCCAGCTCACCAATCAGGGAAGCGATCACCGGGGAGCTGTTTTTT
TRBJ2-1 TRBD2 TRBV20-1 - CSAIEASGRYNEQFF TGCAGTGCTATCGAGGCTAGCGGGAGATACAATGAGCAGTTCTTC
TRBJ2-7 - TRBV20-1 once CSAGRGHDEQYF TGCAGTGCCGGCCGGGGGCACGACGAGCAGTACTTC
TRBJ2-4 - TRBV20-1 few CSARVQGSKNIQYF TGCAGTGCTAGAGTCCAGGGTTCCAAAAACATTCAGTACTTC
TRBJ2-2 TRBD2 TRBV3-1 - CAGSQVWPRTSGGTGELFF TGTGCCGGCAGCCAAGTCTGGCCGAGAACTAGCGGGGGGACCGGGGAGCTGTTTTTT
TRBJ2-1 - TRBV13 few CASSARPGNPLLLGNEQFF TGTGCCAGCAGCGCCAGACCCGGCAACCCCCTACTTCTTGGCAATGAGCAGTTCTTC
TRBJ1-6 - TRBV27 - CASSFWGFDSPLHF TGTGCCAGCAGTTTTTGGGGGTTTGATTCACCCCTCCACTTT
TRBJ1-6 - TRBV6-1 few CAAQSSYNSPLHF TGTGCCGCCCAGAGCTCCTATAATTCACCCCTCCACTTT
TRBJ1-5 - TRBV4-1 few CASSQVGWNQPQHF TGCGCCAGCAGCCAAGTGGGGTGGAATCAGCCCCAGCATTTT
TRBJ2-5 TRBD2 TRBV10-3 many CAISGGLVEETQYF TGTGCCATCAGTGGGGGACTAGTGGAAGAGACCCAGTACTTC
TRBJ1-1 TRBD1 TRBV20-1 - CSATQQGITEAFF TGCAGTGCTACCCAACAGGGGATCACTGAAGCTTTCTTT
TRBJ2-1 TRBD2 TRBV28 - CASTLAGGNYNEQFF TGTGCCAGCACCTTAGCGGGAGGGAATTACAATGAGCAGTTCTTC
TRBJ2-6 - TRBV27 few CASSFEGPGANVLTF TGTGCCAGCAGTTTTGAGGGGCCTGGGGCCAACGTCCTGACTTTC
TRBJ2-1 TRBD2 TRBV10-3 many CAISGNSGASYNEQFF TGTGCCATCAGTGGAAATAGCGGGGCTTCCTACAATGAGCAGTTCTTC
TRBJ2-3 - TRBV10-3 many CAISDTSTDTQYF TGTGCCATCAGTGACACTAGCACAGATACGCAGTATTTT
TRBJ1-1 TRBD1 TRBV10-3 - CAIKGARDTEAFF TGTGCCATCAAGGGGGCGCGGGACACTGAAGCTTTCTTT
TRBJ2-7 TRBD1 TRBV10-3 many CAIGRQGAYSSYEQYF TGTGCCATCGGTCGACAGGGGGCTTACAGCTCCTACGAGCAGTACTTC
TRBJ1-2 - TRBV25-1 few CASSVGTSYGYTF TGTGCCAGCAGTGTGGGGACATCCTATGGCTACACCTTC
TRBJ2-7 TRBD1 TRBV5-1 - CASSLWAQGATYEQYF TGCGCCAGCAGCTTGTGGGCACAGGGGGCCACCTACGAGCAGTACTTC
TRBJ2-3 - TRBV12-3/TRBV12-4 - CASSPLRTGSADTQYF TGTGCCAGCAGCCCTCTTCGGACGGGAAGCGCAGATACGCAGTATTTT
TRBJ1-6 - TRBV7-2 - CASSLDRINSPPHF TGTGCCAGCAGCTTAGACAGGATTAATTCACCCCCCCACTTT
TRBJ2-1 - TRBV7-2 - CASSTYYNEQFF TGTGCCAGCAGCACATACTACAATGAGCAGTTCTTC
TRBJ2-1 - TRBV12-3/TRBV12-4 - CASSLGRKGPYNGQFF TGTGCCAGCAGTCTCGGACGGAAGGGTCCATACAATGGGCAGTTCTTC
TRBJ2-3 - TRBV28 few CASRRALFTDTQYF TGTGCCAGCAGACGAGCGCTTTTCACAGATACGCAGTATTTT
TRBJ2-1 TRBD1 TRBV6-5 - CASSQWAGQGNGEQFF TGTGCCAGCAGTCAATGGGCGGGACAGGGAAACGGTGAGCAGTTCTTC
TRBJ2-1 TRBD2 TRBV20-1 - CSADILASGRSYNEQFF TGCAGTGCCGACATCTTAGCTAGCGGGCGCTCCTACAATGAGCAGTTCTTC
TRBJ1-1 - TRBV20-1 - CSARRPRGITEAFF TGCAGTGCTAGACGTCCTAGGGGCATCACTGAAGCTTTCTTT
TRBJ2-7 TRBD2 TRBV28 - CASSTGGGSSYNEQYF TGTGCCAGCAGCACTGGCGGGGGAAGCTCCTACAATGAGCAGTACTTC